These 28 T cell receptor beta chains came from one sample sequenced in a study of control samples from healthy donors and cancer patients (dated by TCRdb to the early 2020s). The library was obtained by the immunoSEQ multiplex PCR assay. In TCRdb, the immuneACCESS table is reduced to in-frame sequences with V and J assigned. These tables do not hold every clone; where another copy was compared, an unresolved V gene accounts for under half, and the others remain unexplained. The sample yields nearly 200,000 clones; about 90% were counted once. The ten largest make up 1.8% of the sample. Material for sequencing was blood. The receptor set was obtained from a young man in good health.

The V gene is TRBV27, the J gene TRBJ1-6; D may be TRBD1 (6 bases). Trimming took 8 bases from V and 5 from J, leaving 13 bases between them. Germline values: CDR1 MNHEY, CDR2 SMNVEV (reference sequence). The CDR3 has 14 residues. The CDR3 reads CASSPTGNNSPLHF. The CDR3 nucleotides are TGTGCCAGCTCACCAACAGGGAATAATTCACCCCTCCACTTT.

This sequence joins TRBV5-1 and TRBJ1-4; 7 positions agree with TRBD1. J gave up 8 bases and V 0 bases, and 7 bases lay outside the gene matches. This CDR3 is 15 amino acids long. The V gene's germline CDR1 is SGHRS and CDR2 YFSETQ. The CDR3 protein is CASSLEGTATEKLFF. CDR3 nucleotides: TGCGCCAGCAGCTTGGAAGGGACAGCTACAGAAAAACTGTTTTTT.

The chain's CDR3 is CSVDAGPFISRNEQFF. The DNA of the CDR3 is TGCAGCGTTGATGCAGGGCCTTTTATTTCGAGGAATGAGCAGTTCTTC. V is TRBV29-1 and J is TRBJ2-1; D is perhaps TRBD1 (5 bases). The V end lost 3 bases, the J end lost 7 bases, and 22 bases lay between the germline ends. This CDR3 is built from 16 residues. Germline V lookup: CDR1 SQVTM, CDR2 ANQGSEA.

The chain has TRBV4-1 and TRBJ2-2; TRBD2 matches 8 bases. The trim removed 4 bases at V and 0 bases at J, leaving 10 bases unmatched. Germline CDR1 MGHRA, CDR2 YSYEKL. CDR3 length: 18 residues. The CDR3 reads CASSLGTTGGPNTGELFF. CDR3 in DNA: TGCGCCAGCAGCCTCGGCACGACGGGGGGGCCGAACACCGGGGAGCTGTTTTTT.

The V call is TRBV3-1 (or the pseudogene TRBV3-2), the J call TRBJ2-7, with 9 nucleotides matching TRBD2. The length of the CDR3 is 15 residues. Germline-derived CDR1 and CDR2 are LGHDT and YNNKEL (reference sequence). The junction had 12 bases not matched to a gene; V was cut back by 8 bases and J by 4 bases. The CDR3 loop reads CASASEAGGPYEQYF. CDR3 in DNA: TGTGCCAGCGCCTCTGAGGCGGGGGGGCCATACGAGCAGTACTTC.

The sample holds a few counts of this clone. This chain links TRBV4-1 with TRBJ2-2; D not certain. This CDR3 is built from 11 residues. With 6 bases removed from V and 6 bases from J, the gap between germline ends came to 5 bases. CDR1 is MGHRA, CDR2 YSYEKL, per germline. The CDR3, as DNA: TGCGCCAGCAGTCTGTCCGGGGAGCTGTTTTTT. Translated: CASSLSGELFF.

The rearrangement uses TRBV3-1 (or the pseudogene TRBV3-2) and TRBJ2-2, with D tentatively TRBD1 (5 bases). Trimming left V 4 bases short and J 2 bases short, with 14 bases between. The CDR3 extends over 16 amino acids. CDR1 is LGHDT, CDR2 YNNKEL, per germline (reference sequence). CDR3 nucleotide sequence: TGTGCCAGCAGCCCCCTGGGGCAGACTAACACCGGGGAGCTGTTTTTT. Its protein product is CASSPLGQTNTGELFF.

The chain uses TRBV5-6 and TRBJ1-6; D unresolved. The CDR3 runs to 18 residues. Germline CDR1 and CDR2: SGHDT and YYEEEE. V was pared by 5 bases and J by 2 bases, with 20 bases between. CDR3 bases: TGTGCCAGCAGACCACCGGTAGCGGCCGCAACCTATAATTCACCCCTCCACTTT. Its protein product is CASRPPVAAATYNSPLHF.

The V and J genes are TRBV28 and TRBJ1-6; D not certain. Trimming removed 6 bases at V and 4 bases at J, with 16 bases between. This CDR3 comprises 16 residues. CDR1 is MDHEN, CDR2 SYDVKM, per germline. The CDR3 coding sequence is TGTGCCAGCAGCCGACGGACTACGGGTTATAATTCACCCCTCCACTTT. Amino acids: CASSRRTTGYNSPLHF.

A word on this clone: The same CDR3 also results from other DNA sequences found in this sample. This sequence joins TRBV18 and TRBJ2-5; D is undetermined. CDR1 KGHSH and CDR2 LQKENI come from the germline V gene. The CDR3 is 12 amino acids. Trimming removed 6 bases from V and 1 base from J, with 6 bases in between. CDR3 sequence (DNA): TGTGCCAGCTCGTCGTCCCAAGAGACCCAGTACTTC. It translates to CASSSSQETQYF.

The chain combines TRBV5-1 with TRBJ1-1, with 7 bases matching TRBD1. The CDR3 has 16 amino acids. Germline CDR1 is SGHRS and CDR2 is YFSETQ. Trimming took 0 bases from V and 1 from J; bases not matched to a gene: 6. As DNA, the CDR3 is TGCGCCAGCAGCTTGGTTAAGACAGGGAGGAACACTGAAGCTTTCTTT. Its protein product is CASSLVKTGRNTEAFF.

This clone appeared once. The genes are TRBV11-2 and TRBJ2-7; no firm D call. The V gene's germline CDR1 is SGHAT and CDR2 FQNNGV. CDR3 size: 12 residues. V lost 4 bases, J lost 4 bases, and 8 bases lay in between. The CDR3, as DNA: TGTGCCAGCAGCTACCCTGGATACGAGCAGTACTTC. Its protein is CASSYPGYEQYF.

V and J are TRBV19 and TRBJ1-1; TRBD1 might be the D (6 bases). The CDR3 totals 16 residues. Germline CDR1 is LNHDA and CDR2 is SQIVND (reference sequence). V lost 4 bases and J 9 bases, leaving 24 bases between the germline ends. The CDR3 coding sequence is TGTGCCAGTAGTACCCGATCTTCTCAGCTAGGGGGAAAAGCTTTCTTT. It yields the protein CASSTRSSQLGGKAFF.

This clone was counted once. The J gene is TRBJ1-1, the V gene TRBV30; no definite D call. Trimming stripped 7 bases from V and 0 bases from J, with 12 bases between. The CDR3 has 13 residues. Germline V gene sequence: CDR1 GTSNPN, CDR2 SVGIG (reference sequence). The chain's CDR3 is CASHGFMNTEAFF. The CDR3 coding sequence is TGTGCCTCCCACGGCTTTATGAACACTGAAGCTTTCTTT.

A single count supports this clone. The CDR3: CAWSVGGTNEKLFF. DNA of the CDR3: TGTGCCTGGAGTGTGGGGGGAACTAATGAAAAACTGTTTTTT. V and J are TRBV30 and TRBJ1-4, with D tentatively TRBD1 (5 bases). V lost 0 bases and J 1 base, leaving 6 bases between the germline ends. Germline V lookup: CDR1 GTSNPN, CDR2 SVGIG (reference sequence). The CDR3 has 14 amino acids.

The chain employs TRBV14 and TRBJ1-6; maybe TRBD1 (6 bases). This CDR3 is 18 amino acids long. V dropped 1 base and J dropped 8 bases, with 21 bases sitting between them. CDR1 and CDR2 from the germline V gene are SGHDN and FVKESK. This chain's CDR3 is CASSQGAWSGGIYSPLHF. In DNA, the CDR3 is TGTGCCAGCAGCCAAGGAGCCTGGTCCGGGGGCATTTATTCACCCCTCCACTTT.

This clone came up a few times. This chain links TRBV10-3 with TRBJ1-2; no clear D gene. The V end was cut by 3 bases, the J end by 3 bases, with 8 bases between. This CDR3 region has 13 residues. The V gene's germline CDR1 is ENHRY and CDR2 SYGVKD. The CDR3 sequence is CAISEAPDYGYTF. CDR3 sequence (DNA): TGTGCCATCAGTGAAGCGCCCGACTATGGCTACACCTTC.

V gene TRBV10-3 combines with J gene TRBJ1-1; D uncertain. The germline V gene has CDR1 ENHRY and CDR2 SYGVKD. The CDR3 is made up of 13 amino acids. Deletions cut 0 bases from V and 3 bases from J, with 5 bases between. This CDR3 is CAISESRHTEAFF. In DNA, the CDR3 is TGTGCCATCAGTGAGTCGAGACACACTGAAGCTTTCTTT.

V gene TRBV6-4 combines with J gene TRBJ2-3, with TRBD2 matching over 11 bases. Germline CDR1 is MRHNA and CDR2 is SNTAGT. The CDR3 is 16 residues long. With 0 bases clipped from V and 2 bases from J, the junction kept 1 base outside the gene matches. This chain's CDR3 is CASSDSSGGATDTQYF. CDR3 nucleotide sequence: TGTGCCAGCAGTGACTCTAGCGGGGGGGCCACAGATACGCAGTATTTT.

The J gene is TRBJ2-2, the V gene TRBV10-3; D may be TRBD1 (6 bases). Trimming cost V 11 bases and J 3 bases, with 13 bases left between them. The CDR3 contains 13 residues. CDR1 is ENHRY and CDR2 is SYGVKD in the germline V gene. The CDR3 protein is CAPQGNDTGELFF. The CDR3 bases are TGTGCCCCCCAGGGGAACGACACCGGGGAGCTGTTTTTT.

The chain employs TRBV14 and TRBJ1-3; D gene uncertain. The V end was cut by 6 bases, the J end by 2 bases, with 11 bases between. Per the germline V gene, CDR1 is SGHDN and CDR2 is FVKESK. This CDR3 contains 14 residues. CDR3 residues: CASRSGGAGNTIYF. For the CDR3, the DNA is TGTGCCAGCAGGTCGGGAGGCGCTGGAAACACCATATATTTT.

This clone has just one count. The V and J genes are TRBV9 and TRBJ2-2; 10 bases match TRBD1. Trimming at V came to 0 bases and at J to 6 bases, leaving 2 bases not matched to a gene. The CDR3 is made up of 15 amino acids. CDR1 and CDR2 from the germline V gene are SGDLS and YYNGEE. CDR3 in amino acids: CASSVVGTGAGELFF. CDR3 nucleotide sequence: TGTGCCAGCAGCGTAGTTGGGACAGGGGCCGGGGAGCTGTTTTTT.

V usage is TRBV10-1 and J usage is TRBJ1-5, with TRBD1 as a possible D gene (6 bases). The CDR3 runs to 17 residues. Germline V CDR1 and CDR2: WNHNN, SYGVQD (reference sequence). V lost 1 base and J lost 6, with 19 bases in between. CDR3 nucleotide sequence: TGCGCCAGCAGTGAGTACCTTAACAGGGTCGAGGTTCAGCCCCAGCATTTT. Translating gives CASSEYLNRVEVQPQHF.

This clone was seen a single time. The chain has TRBV18 and TRBJ1-1; no clear D gene. Looked up from germline, CDR1 is KGHSH and CDR2 is LQKENI. The CDR3 loop spans 12 amino acids. V lost 6 bases and J 11 bases, leaving 16 bases between the germline ends. This CDR3 reads CASSLPARSAFF. CDR3 bases: TGTGCCAGCTCCCTCCCCGCTCGGTCGGCTTTCTTT.

This chain joins TRBV29-1 and TRBJ1-2; the D gene is possibly TRBD1 (6 bases). Looked up from germline, CDR1 is SQVTM and CDR2 is ANQGSEA. This CDR3 has 15 residues. The V end was cut by 6 bases, the J end by 2 bases, with 19 bases between. CDR3 bases: TGCAGCGTGAGGGACGGACAGCGCTCGAACTATGGCTACACCTTC. As protein: CSVRDGQRSNYGYTF.

This sequence joins TRBV3-1 (or the pseudogene TRBV3-2) and TRBJ2-1, with 7 bases aligning to TRBD1. CDR1 is LGHDT, CDR2 YNNKEL, per germline (reference sequence). The CDR3 consists of 15 residues. The junction had 5 bases not matched to a gene; V was cut back by 1 base and J by 5 bases. CDR3 sequence: CASSQGWDSHNEQFF. CDR3 coding DNA: TGTGCCAGCAGCCAAGGCTGGGACAGTCACAATGAGCAGTTCTTC.

The count of this clone is one. The chain uses TRBV6-5 and TRBJ1-4; D not certain. This CDR3 spans 12 amino acids. The germline V gene has CDR1 MNHEY and CDR2 SVGAGI. V lost 8 bases and J lost 15, with 19 bases in between. The DNA for the CDR3 is TGTGCCAGCTATGAGCCACCCGACAAGTTGTTTTTT. This encodes CASYEPPDKLFF.

The V and J genes are TRBV12-3 or TRBV12-4 and TRBJ2-4; 7 bases line up with TRBD1. The CDR3 has 13 residues. Trimming at V came to 8 bases and at J to 7 bases, leaving 8 bases not matched to a gene. CDR3 sequence: CASLWDSENIQYF. The CDR3 DNA reads TGTGCCAGCCTTTGGGACAGTGAGAACATTCAGTACTTC.